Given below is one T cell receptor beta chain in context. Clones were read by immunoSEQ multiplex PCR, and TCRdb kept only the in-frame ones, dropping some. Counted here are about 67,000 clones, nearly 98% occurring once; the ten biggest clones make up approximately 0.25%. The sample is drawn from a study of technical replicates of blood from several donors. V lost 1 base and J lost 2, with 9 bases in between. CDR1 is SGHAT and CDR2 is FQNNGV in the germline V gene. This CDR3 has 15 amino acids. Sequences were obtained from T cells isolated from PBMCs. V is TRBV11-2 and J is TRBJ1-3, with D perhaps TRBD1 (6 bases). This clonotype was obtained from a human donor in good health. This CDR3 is CASSLVAGAGNTIYF. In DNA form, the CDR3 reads TGTGCCAGCAGCTTAGTAGCAGGGGCTGGAAACACCATATATTTT.